The 30 T cell receptor beta chains given below trace back to one sample, sequenced in a study of blood T cells in healthy people across ages. A second 7 to 11 cycle PCR used barcoded and J-beta primers. TCRdb ran MiXCR on the 5' RACE reads and lists one entry per CDR3 protein. This table holds some 880,000 distinct CDR3 sequences, 30% to 45% found once. The sample was blood. These receptors came from a man younger than 35 in good health.

This clonotype was observed a handful of times. V usage is TRBV7-6 and J usage is TRBJ2-2; 9 positions agree with TRBD2. From germline, CDR1 is SGHVS and CDR2 FNYEAQ. J was trimmed by 2 bases and V by 0 bases; bases with no gene match: 10. The CDR3 totals 19 residues. The CDR3 region has the DNA TGTGCCAGCAGCTTAGCGTGGCGGGGGGGCTGGAGAAACACCGGGGAGCTGTTTTTT. It encodes CASSLAWRGGWRNTGELFF.

J is TRBJ1-4 and V is TRBV20-1; D not resolved. The CDR3 spans 13 residues. CDR1 and CDR2 (germline): DFQATT, SNEGSKA (reference sequence). V was cut by 6 bases and J by 5 bases, with 13 bases left in between. The CDR3 DNA reads TGCAGTGCCTCGAAGGGCAAAAATGAAAAACTGTTTTTT. Its translation is CSASKGKNEKLFF.

In this sample, this clonotype turned up a few times. The chain employs TRBV12-3 or TRBV12-4 and TRBJ1-5, with TRBD1 identical over 9 bases. The CDR3 runs 16 residues. V lost 6 bases, J lost 2 bases, and 8 bases stayed unmatched. The CDR3 sequence: CASSKSRTGGNQPQHF. CDR3 sequence (DNA): TGTGCCAGCAGCAAATCCCGGACAGGGGGCAATCAGCCCCAGCATTTT.

The chain links TRBV6-4 to TRBJ2-7, with TRBD2 as a possible D gene (6 bases). V lost 5 bases, J lost 5 bases, and 13 bases lay in between. The CDR3 is made up of 13 amino acids. Germline CDR1 MRHNA, CDR2 SNTAGT. The CDR3 sequence is CASSPGGNDEQYF. CDR3 nucleotide sequence: TGTGCCAGCAGTCCTGGGGGGAATGACGAGCAGTACTTC.

This chain connects TRBV20-1 to TRBJ2-4; no clear D gene. Deletions cut 0 bases from V and 6 bases from J, with 6 bases between. Germline CDR1 reads DFQATT; CDR2 reads SNEGSKA (reference sequence). The CDR3 contains 12 residues. The CDR3 nucleotides are TGCAGTGCTAGAGAACGGGCAAACATTCAGTACTTC. It encodes CSARERANIQYF.

This clonotype showed up just a few times. The chain couples TRBV7-2 to TRBJ2-5, with D perhaps given as TRBD1 or TRBD2 (5 bases each). The end of the DNA aligns better with TRBJ2-7, so the J call may be wrong. The CDR3 sequence is 17 residues long. Germline CDR1 and CDR2: SGHTA and FQGNSA. This CDR3 is CASSLSTIAGTDNEQYF. The CDR3 region has the DNA TGTGCCAGCAGCTTGTCCACCATCGCCGGGACGGATAACGAGCAGTACTTC.

This clonotype has only a few counts. The chain employs TRBV2 and TRBJ1-2, with 7 positions matching TRBD1. The CDR3 totals 12 residues. CDR1 and CDR2 from the germline V gene are SNHLY and FYNNEI. V shed 4 bases and J 8 bases; nucleotides not matched to a gene: 4. This CDR3 is CASSGRGIGYTF. The CDR3, as DNA: TGTGCCAGCAGTGGCAGGGGGATCGGCTACACCTTC.

In the case of this clonotype: A read error may be the cause here, since a much bigger clone is one base away. V and J are TRBV7-3 and TRBJ2-1, with 11 bases identical to TRBD1. CDR1 SGHTA and CDR2 FQGTGA come from the germline V gene. The CDR3 is 15 amino acids. CDR3 DNA sequence: TGTGCCAACAGCTTAACCCAGGACAGGGGGCATGAGCAGTTCTTC. Its protein product is CANSLTQDRGHEQFF.

This clonotype has just a few counts. The V gene is TRBV20-1, the J gene TRBJ2-5; no firm D call. In germline, CDR1 is DFQATT, CDR2 SNEGSKA (reference sequence). V was trimmed by 3 bases and J by 2 bases, leaving 25 bases between them. The CDR3 is 18 residues long. For the CDR3, the DNA is TGCAGTGCTAGCCCGACCCCTACTTTGACCACCCCACAAGAGACCCAGTACTTC. Protein: CSASPTPTLTTPQETQYF.

This clonotype appeared a few times. The gene calls are TRBV12-3 or TRBV12-4 and TRBJ2-3; D gene uncertain. Trimming took 4 bases from V and 4 from J, leaving 6 bases between them. The CDR3 loop spans 12 amino acids. The CDR3: CASSYIPDTQYF. The CDR3 bases are TGTGCCAGCAGTTATATCCCAGATACGCAGTATTTT.

This clonotype was seen a handful of times. This chain connects TRBV4-3 to TRBJ2-3; maybe TRBD2 (5 bases). This CDR3 has 16 residues. The V end was cut by 1 base, the J end by 0 bases, with 11 bases between. Germline V gene data show CDR1 as LGHNA and CDR2 as YSLEER. The CDR3 here is CASSQVEGSSTDTQYF. Here the CDR3 DNA reads TGCGCCAGCAGCCAAGTAGAGGGTTCTAGCACAGATACGCAGTATTTT.

Points on this clonotype: Possible read error: a much larger clone is one base away. The V and J genes are TRBV20-1 and TRBJ2-3; the D gene could be TRBD1 or TRBD2 (6 bases each). The V end was cut by 4 bases, the J end by 0 bases, with 14 bases between. Germline V gene lookup returns CDR1 DFQATT and CDR2 SNEGSKA (reference sequence). This CDR3 contains 15 residues. CDR3 sequence reads: CSAKGGRVSTDTQYF. CDR3 nucleotides: TGCAGTGCTAAGGGGGGCCGCGTTAGCACAGATACGCAGTATTTT.

This clonotype was observed a handful of times. The chain is built from TRBV7-9 and TRBJ1-2; 7 bases align to TRBD1. The CDR3 loop spans 15 amino acids. CDR1 is SEHNR, CDR2 FQNEAQ, per germline (reference sequence). After removal of 3 bases from V and 5 bases from J, the junction contained 9 bases not matched to a gene. The chain's CDR3 is CASSLETGLMYGYTF. CDR3 coding DNA: TGTGCCAGCAGCTTGGAGACAGGGTTGATGTATGGCTACACCTTC.

This clonotype was counted between two and nine times. This sequence joins TRBV29-1 and TRBJ1-2; perhaps TRBD1 as D (6 bases). The CDR3 contains 10 residues. Trimming pared 6 bases from V and 10 bases from J, leaving 12 bases between. Per germline, CDR1 SQVTM and CDR2 ANQGSEA. Here the CDR3 reads CSVGGGDYTF. The CDR3 DNA is TGCAGCGTGGGGGGGGGCGACTACACCTTC.

Details on this clonotype: A much larger clone differs from this one at a single base, so this may be a read error. V is TRBV20-1 and J is TRBJ2-3; 7 positions match TRBD1. The CDR3 has 16 amino acids. Germline CDR1 is DFQATT and CDR2 is SNEGSKA (reference sequence). CDR3 protein: CSARDLGGYGTDMQYF. CDR3 coding DNA: TGCAGTGCTAGAGATCTCGGCGGATACGGGACAGATATGCAGTATTTT.

The table lists this clonotype with a few counts. This rearrangement joins TRBV7-8 to TRBJ1-2, with D uncertain. Germline assignment: CDR1 SGHVS and CDR2 FQNEAQ. Deletions cut 3 bases from V and 3 bases from J, with 11 bases between. The CDR3 spans 14 residues. The CDR3 sequence is CASSFGNSHYGYTF. CDR3 sequence (DNA): TGTGCCAGCAGCTTCGGTAACAGTCACTATGGCTACACCTTC.

This clonotype was recorded a few times. The chain is built from TRBV5-1 and TRBJ1-1; 8 bases line up with TRBD1. Germline CDR1 reads SGHRS; CDR2 reads YFSETQ. The CDR3 consists of 19 residues. V dropped 0 bases and J dropped 0; count of bases not matched to a gene: 13. The CDR3 sequence is CASSLAVRTGSMLNTEAFF. The CDR3 DNA sequence: TGCGCCAGCAGCTTGGCCGTACGGACAGGGAGTATGTTGAACACTGAAGCTTTCTTT.

V gene TRBV7-2 combines with J gene TRBJ1-6; D remains unclear. Germline CDR1 SGHTA, CDR2 FQGNSA. Trimming pared 7 bases from V and 9 bases from J, leaving 13 bases between. CDR3 length: 13 amino acids. Here the CDR3 DNA reads TGTGCCAGCACCGCCTCCGGAGGTTCACCCCTCCACTTT. Translated: CASTASGGSPLHF.

On this clonotype itself: This clone may be a read error of a much larger clone one base away. This chain uses TRBV12-3 or TRBV12-4 with TRBJ2-3, with 7 nucleotides matching TRBD1. CDR3 length equals 14 residues. The CDR3 loop is CASFLGGGTDAQYF. Written as DNA, the CDR3 is TGTGCCAGCTTCTTAGGGGGCGGCACAGATGCGCAGTATTTT.

This clonotype was picked up many times. V usage is TRBV12-3 or TRBV12-4 and J usage is TRBJ2-1, with 12 bases matching TRBD2. V shed 5 bases and J 5 bases; nucleotides not matched to a gene: 4. The CDR3 sequence is 15 residues long. The CDR3 nucleotides read TGTGCCAGCAGTCAAACTAGCGGGGGGCACAATGAGCAGTTCTTC. The encoded protein is CASSQTSGGHNEQFF.

The genes are TRBV29-1 and TRBJ1-2; D is unclear. Trimming stripped 1 base from V and 7 bases from J, with 10 bases between. This CDR3 spans 12 amino acids. The V gene's germline CDR1 is SQVTM and CDR2 ANQGSEA. The DNA for the CDR3 is TGCAGCGTTGAAGGCACGTCGGCTGGCTACACCTTC. Protein: CSVEGTSAGYTF.

The chain combines TRBV29-1 with TRBJ2-4; TRBD1 is a possible D gene (9 bases). V was shortened by 7 bases and J by 13 bases, with 26 bases between the two germline ends. The CDR3 sequence is 14 residues long. Germline V CDR1 and CDR2: SQVTM, ANQGSEA. For the CDR3, the DNA is TGCAGCGGCGGGAGGACAGGGGCGTTTGATGAGCAGTACTTC. Amino acids: CSGGRTGAFDEQYF. Complete variable domain (other parts from reference TRBV29-1 and TRBJ2-4): SAVISQKPSRDICQRGTSLTIQCQVDSQVTMMFWYRQQPGQSLTLIATANQGSEATYESGFVIDKFPISRPNLTFSTLTVSNMSPEDSSIYLCSGGRTGAFDEQYFGAGTRLSVL.

The gene calls are TRBV6-2 or TRBV6-3 and TRBJ1-5, with no clear D. Per germline, CDR1 MNHEY and CDR2 SVGEGT. This CDR3 has 16 residues. V gave up 3 bases and J gave up 2 bases, with 14 bases separating them. CDR3 sequence: CASSYRRIRGNQPQHF. Here the CDR3 DNA reads TGTGCCAGCAGTTATCGCCGGATTAGGGGCAATCAGCCCCAGCATTTT.

Comment on this clonotype: With a much larger clone just one base away, this may be a read error. The rearrangement links TRBV6-5 to TRBJ1-6; D might be TRBD1 (6 bases). CDR1 and CDR2 from the germline V gene are MNHEY and SVGAGI. The ends were cut back, 0 bases at V and 6 bases at J, with 9 bases in the middle. This CDR3 comprises 15 residues. The CDR3 spells CASSYSKGGNSPLHF. The CDR3 nucleotides are TGTGCCAGCAGTTACTCTAAAGGGGGTAATTCACCCCTCCACTTT.

V gene TRBV2 combines with J gene TRBJ1-2; 8 positions agree with TRBD1. V trimming: 1 base; J trimming: 4 bases; junction bases outside the gene matches: 5. The CDR3 loop spans 15 amino acids. Germline CDR1 SNHLY, CDR2 FYNNEI. The CDR3 here is CASSEGTGSGYGYTF. The CDR3 coding sequence is TGTGCCAGCAGTGAAGGGACAGGGAGTGGCTATGGCTACACCTTC.

This clonotype was counted ten times or more. The chain links TRBV28 to TRBJ1-2; D is perhaps TRBD1 (5 bases). This CDR3 contains 12 residues. Germline CDR1 MDHEN, CDR2 SYDVKM. V lost 6 bases, J lost 2 bases, and 7 bases lay in between. The CDR3 DNA sequence: TGTGCCAGCAGCCGACAGAACTATGGCTACACCTTC. Its translation: CASSRQNYGYTF.

To note about this clonotype: Given a much more abundant clone one base away, this may be a read error. This rearrangement joins TRBV4-1 to TRBJ2-7; tentatively, D is TRBD2 (5 bases). With 0 bases removed from V and 7 bases from J, the gap between germline ends came to 10 bases. The CDR3 consists of 13 residues. Germline V gene data show CDR1 as MGHRA and CDR2 as YSYEKL. The CDR3 sequence is CASSQDGRNEQYF. DNA of the CDR3: TGCGCCAGCAGCCAAGATGGGAGAAATGAGCAGTACTTC.

This clonotype was seen only a few times. V is TRBV3-1 and J is TRBJ2-1, with a possible D match to TRBD1 (5 bases). The CDR3 runs 15 residues. V dropped 5 bases and J dropped 4 bases, with 15 bases sitting between them. Germline V CDR1 and CDR2: LGHDT, YNNKEL (reference sequence). DNA of the CDR3: TGTGCCAGCAGCTCCGCCGGACAAGAATACAATGAGCAGTTCTTC. Translation: CASSSAGQEYNEQFF.

This clonotype has only a few counts. The CDR3 DNA sequence: TGTGCCAGCAGCCCTGGGGCGAGGACCTACACCTTC. Its translation is CASSPGARTYTF. The rearrangement uses TRBV6-5 and TRBJ1-2; maybe TRBD1 (5 bases). CDR1 MNHEY and CDR2 SVGAGI come from the germline V gene. The CDR3 consists of 12 residues. V lost 6 bases, J lost 10 bases, and 15 bases lay in between.

The rearrangement uses TRBV6-2 or TRBV6-3 and TRBJ1-1, with unresolved D. The CDR3 length is 14 residues. The V end was cut by 5 bases, the J end by 1 base, with 11 bases between. CDR1 MNHEY and CDR2 SVGEGT come from the germline V gene. The CDR3 nucleotides read TGTGCCAGCAGTGAACGACCAAGGAACACTGAAGCTTTCTTT. It codes for CASSERPRNTEAFF.